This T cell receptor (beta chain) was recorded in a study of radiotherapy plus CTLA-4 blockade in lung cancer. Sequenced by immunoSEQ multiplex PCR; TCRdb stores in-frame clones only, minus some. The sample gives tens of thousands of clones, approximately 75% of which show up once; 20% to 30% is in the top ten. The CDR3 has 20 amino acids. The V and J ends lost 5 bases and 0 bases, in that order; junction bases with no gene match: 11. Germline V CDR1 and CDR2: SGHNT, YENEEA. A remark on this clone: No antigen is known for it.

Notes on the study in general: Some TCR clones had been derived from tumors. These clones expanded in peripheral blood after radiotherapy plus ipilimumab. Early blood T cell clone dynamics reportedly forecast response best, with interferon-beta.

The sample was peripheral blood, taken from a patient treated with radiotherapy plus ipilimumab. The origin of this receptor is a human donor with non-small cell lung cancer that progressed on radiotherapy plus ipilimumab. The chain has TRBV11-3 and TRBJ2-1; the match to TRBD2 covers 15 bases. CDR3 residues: CASSRAGTSGGSSSYNEQFF. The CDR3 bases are TGTGCCAGCAGCCGCGCCGGGACTAGCGGGGGGTCCAGCTCCTACAATGAGCAGTTCTTC.